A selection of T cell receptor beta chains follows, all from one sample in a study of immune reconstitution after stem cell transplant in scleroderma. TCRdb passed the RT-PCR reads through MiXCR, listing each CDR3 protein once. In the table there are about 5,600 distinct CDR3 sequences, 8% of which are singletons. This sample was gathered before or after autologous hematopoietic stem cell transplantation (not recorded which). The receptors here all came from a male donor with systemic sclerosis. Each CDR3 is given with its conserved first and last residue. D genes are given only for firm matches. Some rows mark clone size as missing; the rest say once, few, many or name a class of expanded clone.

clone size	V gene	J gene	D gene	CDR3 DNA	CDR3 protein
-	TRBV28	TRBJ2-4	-	TGTGCCAGCAGTTTATGGCTGGTAGCCAAAAACATTCAGTACTTC	CASSLWLVAKNIQYF
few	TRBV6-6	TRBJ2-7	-	TGTGCCAGCAGTTACGGGCCTACCTACGAGCAGTACTTC	CASSYGPTYEQYF
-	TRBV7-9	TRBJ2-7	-	TGTGCCAGCAGCTTAGTCCGGGGCAGCTCCTACGAGCAGTACTTC	CASSLVRGSSYEQYF
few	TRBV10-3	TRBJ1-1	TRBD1	TGTGCCATCAGTGAAGACAGGGTGAACACTGAAGCTTTCTTT	CAISEDRVNTEAFF
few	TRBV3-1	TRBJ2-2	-	TGTGCCAGCAGCCAAGAGGGGGAGCTGTTTTTT	CASSQEGELFF
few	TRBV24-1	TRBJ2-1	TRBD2	TGTGCCACCAGTGACGGGACCGGGACTATGGGGCTGAGTGAGCAGTTCTTC	CATSDGTGTMGLSEQFF
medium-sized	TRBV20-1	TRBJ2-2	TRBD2	TGCAGTGCTAGAAATACTAGCGGGAAGGCCACCGGGGAGCTGTTTTTT	CSARNTSGKATGELFF
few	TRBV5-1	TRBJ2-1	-	TGCGCCAGCAGCTTGTCGCGACCATCCTACAATGAGCAGTTCTTC	CASSLSRPSYNEQFF
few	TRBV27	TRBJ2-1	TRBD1	TGTGCCAGCAGTTTGGGGACAGGGGGCGACGAGCAGTTCTTC	CASSLGTGGDEQFF
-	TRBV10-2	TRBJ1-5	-	TGCGCCAGCCCCCGGACGGGAGACAATCAGCCCCAGCATTTT	CASPRTGDNQPQHF
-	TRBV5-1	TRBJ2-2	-	TGCGCCAGCAGCCCCTACAGGACCGGGGAGCTGTTTTTT	CASSPYRTGELFF